This T cell receptor beta chain was recorded in a study of blood T cell repertoires in COVID-19. Overall study: The study drew acute and convalescent COVID-19 samples from the United States, Italy and Spain.

Data came from immunoSEQ multiplex PCR; TCRdb stores just in-frame clones and leaves some out. The table lists approximately 170,000 clones, around 83% of them singletons, with 13% in the top ten. This clonotype was obtained from a man aged 70-80 years who had recovered from COVID-19. Sequencing used peripheral blood.

DNA for the CDR3: TGTGCCAGCAGCCAAGGGGCAGCCACCAACACTGAAGCTTTCTTT. Translating gives CASSQGAATNTEAFF. V and J are TRBV3-1 (or the pseudogene TRBV3-2) and TRBJ1-1, with no clear D. The germline CDR1 and CDR2 sequences are LGHDT and YNNKEL (reference sequence). The CDR3 is made up of 15 amino acids. Trimming took 1 base from V and 2 from J, leaving 11 bases between them.